These T cell receptor beta chains were read from a single sample in a study of Graves' ophthalmopathy and Graves' hyperthyroidism. TCRdb reprocessed the multiplex PCR reads via MiXCR and lists one record per CDR3 protein. The sample has some 1.1 million distinct CDR3 sequences, 35% to 40% seen once. The source material was peripheral blood or thyroid tissue (not recorded which). The source is an adult man with Graves' hyperthyroidism. The CDR3 runs from the conserved cysteine through the conserved F or W. Fields, in order: CDR3 DNA, CDR3 protein, clone size, CDR3 length, D gene, J gene, V gene. D genes are given only for firm matches. Clone size, where shown, is once, few, many, or a class for clones that have expanded.

TGTGCCACCAGCAGTCGGGGTGAGGAGCAGTACTTC CATSSRGEEQYF many 12 . TRBJ2-7 TRBV15
TGTGCCAGTAGCCTTGGGTTTTTATATGGCTACACCTTC CASSLGFLYGYTF many 13 . TRBJ1-2 TRBV19
TGTGCCAGCAGTTTAAGTACAGAATCACCCCTCCACTTT CASSLSTESPLHF many 13 . TRBJ1-6 TRBV12-3/TRBV12-4
TGTGCCAGCAGCACCACAGGGACCGGGGAGCTGTTTTTT CASSTTGTGELFF many 13 . TRBJ2-2 TRBV7-9
TGTGCCAGTAGTATTACGGGACAGCATTTT CASSITGQHF . 10 . TRBJ1-5 TRBV19
TGTGCCAGTAGTCTCCCAACCTCTAATGAAAAACTGTTTTTT CASSLPTSNEKLFF many 14 . TRBJ1-4 TRBV19
TGCGCCAGCAGCCAAGAGGGACACTGGATCTCCTACGAGCAGTACTTC CASSQEGHWISYEQYF . 16 . TRBJ2-7 TRBV4-1
TGTGCCAGCACCCCCCCCCCGGGGACAGGGCATCAGCCCCAGCATTTT CASTPPPGTGHQPQHF . 16 TRBD1 TRBJ1-5 TRBV9
TGTGCCAGCAGCTTAGAGGAAGGGACTCAAGAGACCCAGTACTTC CASSLEEGTQETQYF . 15 . TRBJ2-5 TRBV7-9
TGCAGCAAAGGGACAGGGTCCTACGAGCAGTACTTC CSKGTGSYEQYF . 12 TRBD1 TRBJ2-7 TRBV29-1
TGTGCCAGCAGTTTTCTCTCCGAGTACGAGCAGTACTTC CASSFLSEYEQYF few 13 . TRBJ2-7 TRBV6-2/TRBV6-3
TGTGCCAGCTCACCATCCTACAGTCAAGAGACCCAGTACTTC CASSPSYSQETQYF . 14 . TRBJ2-5 TRBV13
TGTGCCACCAGCAGAGATCCCGCAACGTACCAAGAGACCCAGTACTTC CATSRDPATYQETQYF many 16 . TRBJ2-5 TRBV15
TGTGCCATTAAATCCGGGACAGGCCCCCGAGATACGCAGTATTTT CAIKSGTGPRDTQYF . 15 TRBD1 TRBJ2-3 TRBV10-3
TGTGCCAGCAGCCCCCGACAGGTCCCCAATTATGGCTACACCTTC CASSPRQVPNYGYTF few 15 . TRBJ1-2 TRBV9
TGCGCCAGCAGCGGGGACGGTTCTATTGATCAGCCCCAGCATTTT CASSGDGSIDQPQHF . 15 . TRBJ1-5 TRBV5-1
TGTGCCATCAGGGGAACAGGGGACACTGAAGCTTTCTTT CAIRGTGDTEAFF . 13 TRBD1 TRBJ1-1 TRBV10-3
TGTGCCAGCAGACCTCCTATGGACAGGGACGGAGGTGAAGCTTTCTTT CASRPPMDRDGGEAFF . 16 TRBD1 TRBJ1-1 TRBV10-3
TGTGCCAGCAGCTCTAGACAGGAAGTCTATGGCTACACCTTC CASSSRQEVYGYTF . 14 . TRBJ1-2 TRBV5-6
TGCAGCGCGGGACAGATGGACTCCTACGAGCAGTACTTC CSAGQMDSYEQYF many 13 TRBD1 TRBJ2-7 TRBV29-1
TGTGCCAGCAGCTTCGGCACAGTTGAGACCCAGTACTTC CASSFGTVETQYF many 13 . TRBJ2-5 TRBV5-6
TGTGCCAGCAGCCAGACTTGGTCCGGGGAGCTGTTTTTT CASSQTWSGELFF many 13 . TRBJ2-2 TRBV14
TGCAGCGTTGAAGGTGGGACAGCCCTAGAGGACTATGGCTACACCTTC CSVEGGTALEDYGYTF many 16 TRBD1 TRBJ1-2 TRBV29-1
TGTGCCAGCAGCTCGATAGCCTCTGGGGCCAACGTCCTGACTTTC CASSSIASGANVLTF many 15 . TRBJ2-6 TRBV11-2
TGTGCCAGCAGTGCAAGGACAGGGGTGGAGACCCAGTACTTC CASSARTGVETQYF many 14 TRBD1 TRBJ2-5 TRBV2
TGTGCCAGCAGCCAAGATGCAGGGCCCACTGAAGCTTTCTTT CASSQDAGPTEAFF once 14 . TRBJ1-1 TRBV4-2
TGCAGCGTTGATTCCCCGGGGTTCGCTAATACTGAAGCTTTCTTT CSVDSPGFANTEAFF . 15 . TRBJ1-1 TRBV29-1
TGTGCCAGCAGTTTCAACGCGGGCAGCGACGAGCAGTACTTC CASSFNAGSDEQYF . 14 . TRBJ2-7 TRBV27
TGCAGTCTGCTAGAATTGGACATATCCTACGAGCAGTACTTC CSLLELDISYEQYF . 14 . TRBJ2-7 TRBV20-1
TGTGCCAGCAGCTTTGGGACAGGTAGCAATCAGCCCCAGCATTTT CASSFGTGSNQPQHF many 15 TRBD1 TRBJ1-5 TRBV7-9
TGCAGTGCCAACGATTGGACCCTCGGGAATTCACCCCTCCACTTT CSANDWTLGNSPLHF few 15 . TRBJ1-6 TRBV20-1
TGTGCCAGCAGCCAGGGGCCGGACGAGCAGTACTTC CASSQGPDEQYF many 12 . TRBJ2-7 TRBV7-9
TGTGCCAGCAGCCCCCAAACCGGATCGAACACTGAAGCTTTCTTT CASSPQTGSNTEAFF many 15 . TRBJ1-1 TRBV5-4
TGTGCCATCGGTCCGAGGTCGGCTAGCACAGATACGCAGTATTTT CAIGPRSASTDTQYF few 15 . TRBJ2-3 TRBV10-3
TGTGCCAGCTCACCACCGAACAGATACTACGAGCAGTACTTC CASSPPNRYYEQYF . 14 . TRBJ2-7 TRBV18
TGTGCCAGCATGCCTAGGGTATCTGGGGCCAACGCCCTGACTTTC CASMPRVSGANALTF . 15 . TRBJ2-6 TRBV7-2
TGTGCCAGCAGTCTGAGCAGGAGCATGAACACTGAAGCTTTCTTT CASSLSRSMNTEAFF . 15 . TRBJ1-1 TRBV5-5
TGTGCCAGCAGGGGGGGGCCTAACGAGCAGTACTTC CASRGGPNEQYF many 12 . TRBJ2-7 TRBV11-2
TGCAGTGCCCTGATGGGGGCGGGCAATCAGCCCCAGTACTTC CSALMGAGNQPQYF . 14 . TRBJ2-5 TRBV29-1
TGTGCCAGTAAGGAATCGGGATCATATAGCAATCAGCCCCAGCATTTT CASKESGSYSNQPQHF many 16 . TRBJ1-5 TRBV19
TGTGCCAGCAGTGAGTGGGGGATTGGAAACGAGCAGTACTTC CASSEWGIGNEQYF . 14 . TRBJ2-7 TRBV2
TGTGCCAGCAGTCCCCCCCTCTCTGGGGCCAACGTCCTGACTTTC CASSPPLSGANVLTF many 15 . TRBJ2-6 TRBV12-3/TRBV12-4
TGTGCCAGCAGCTCCCCTACAGGCATGGCTACTGAAGCTTTCTTT CASSSPTGMATEAFF many 15 . TRBJ1-1 TRBV7-9
TGTGCCAGCAGCCCCCCCCAAGGGTCCGGGGAGCTGTTTTTT CASSPPQGSGELFF few 14 . TRBJ2-2 TRBV9
TGTGCCAGCTTATCGGCGACAGGTGGGGAAGAGACCCAGTACTTC CASLSATGGEETQYF . 15 . TRBJ2-5 TRBV25-1
TGTGCCACCAGTGATTTAAAGGAGGAGTGTAGCACTGAAGCTTTCTTT CATSDLKEECSTEAFF few 16 . TRBJ1-1 TRBV24-1
TGTGCCAGCAGTTTGGGAGGGAGTCGGCCCCAGCATTTT CASSLGGSRPQHF . 13 . TRBJ1-5 TRBV12-3/TRBV12-4
TGTGCCAGCAGCTCCCCGGACAGAAACACTGAAGCTTTCTTT CASSSPDRNTEAFF . 14 . TRBJ1-1 TRBV13
TGTGCCATCAGTGAATACACGGGCACTGAAGCTTTCTTT CAISEYTGTEAFF . 13 . TRBJ1-1 TRBV10-3
TGCGCCAGCAGCTTAGGGGACGGGAACACTGAAGCTTTCTTT CASSLGDGNTEAFF many 14 . TRBJ1-1 TRBV5-6
TGTGCCAGCACCCTGTGGGGGGGAGTAACCCAGTACTTC CASTLWGGVTQYF . 13 TRBD2 TRBJ2-5 TRBV12-3/TRBV12-4
TGTGCCAGCAGCCCTGACAGGGGGCTACACACTGAAGCTTTCTTT CASSPDRGLHTEAFF many 15 TRBD1 TRBJ1-1 TRBV7-2